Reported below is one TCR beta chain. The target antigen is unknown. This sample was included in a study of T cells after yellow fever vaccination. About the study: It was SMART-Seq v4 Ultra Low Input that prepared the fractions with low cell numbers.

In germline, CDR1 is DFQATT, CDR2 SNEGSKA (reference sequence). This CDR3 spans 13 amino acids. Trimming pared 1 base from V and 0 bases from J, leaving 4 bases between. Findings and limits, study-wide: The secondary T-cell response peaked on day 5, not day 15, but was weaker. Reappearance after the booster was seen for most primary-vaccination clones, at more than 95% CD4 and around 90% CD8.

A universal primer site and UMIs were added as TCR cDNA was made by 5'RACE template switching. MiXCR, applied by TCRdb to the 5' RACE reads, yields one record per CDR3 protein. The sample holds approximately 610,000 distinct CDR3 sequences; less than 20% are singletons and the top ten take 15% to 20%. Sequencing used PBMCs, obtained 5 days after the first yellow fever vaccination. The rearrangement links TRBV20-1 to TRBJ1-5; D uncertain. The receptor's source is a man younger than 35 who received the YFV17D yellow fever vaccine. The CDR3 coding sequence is TGCAGTGCTAGAGGGGCTAGCAATCAGCCCCAGCATTTT. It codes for CSARGASNQPQHF.